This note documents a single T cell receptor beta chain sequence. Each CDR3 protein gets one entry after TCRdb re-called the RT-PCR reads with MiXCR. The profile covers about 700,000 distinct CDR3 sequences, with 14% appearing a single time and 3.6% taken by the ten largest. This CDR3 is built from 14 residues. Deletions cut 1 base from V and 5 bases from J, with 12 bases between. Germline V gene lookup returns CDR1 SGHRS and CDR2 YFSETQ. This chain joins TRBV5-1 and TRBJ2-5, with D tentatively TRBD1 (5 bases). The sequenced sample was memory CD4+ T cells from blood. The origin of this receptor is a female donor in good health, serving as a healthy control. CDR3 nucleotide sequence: TGCGCCAGCAGCTTGTCAGGGATTGAGGAGACCCAGTACTTC. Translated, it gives CASSLSGIEETQYF.